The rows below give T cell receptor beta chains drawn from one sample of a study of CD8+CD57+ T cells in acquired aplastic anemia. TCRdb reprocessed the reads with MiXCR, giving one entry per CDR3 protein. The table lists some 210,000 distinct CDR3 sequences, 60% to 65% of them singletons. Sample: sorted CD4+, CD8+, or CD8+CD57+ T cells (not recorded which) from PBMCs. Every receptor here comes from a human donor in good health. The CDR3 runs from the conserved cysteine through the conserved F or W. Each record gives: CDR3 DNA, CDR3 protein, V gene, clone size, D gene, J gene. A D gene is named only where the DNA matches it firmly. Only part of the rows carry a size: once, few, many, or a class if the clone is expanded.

TGCAGTGCTAGAGTCCAGGGGGCGAAAGAGACCCAGTACTTC CSARVQGAKETQYF TRBV20-1 - TRBD1 TRBJ2-5
TGTGCCAGCAGCCCTGGTGGTAGCGGGGGACCGTACCAAGAGACCCAGTACTTC CASSPGGSGGPYQETQYF TRBV14 many TRBD2 TRBJ2-5
TGTGCCACCAGTGATCAAGCGACTAGCGGCCACAATGAGCAGTTCTTC CATSDQATSGHNEQFF TRBV24-1 - TRBD2 TRBJ2-1
TGCAGTGCTAGAGGATGGACAGGGCATCCGGACGAGCAGTACTTC CSARGWTGHPDEQYF TRBV20-1 - TRBD1 TRBJ2-7
TGCGCCAGCAGTGACGGGACAGGGGGAGCCGGGGAGCCGTTTTTT CASSDGTGGAGEPFF TRBV10-1 - TRBD1 TRBJ2-2
TGTGCCAGTAGTATAGCGGGAGGTACCGGGGAGCTGTTTTTT CASSIAGGTGELFF TRBV19 many TRBD2 TRBJ2-2
TGCAGCGGATCCGGGTCTGAGCAGTTCTTC CSGSGSEQFF TRBV29-1 many - TRBJ2-1
TGTGCCAGCAGCTTAGCGCTCCGAGTGACATCAACCTACGAGCAGTACTTC CASSLALRVTSTYEQYF TRBV7-9 - - TRBJ2-7
TGTGCCAGCAGCCTGCGGGGGGCAGGCTATGGCTACACCTTC CASSLRGAGYGYTF TRBV11-3 - - TRBJ1-2
TGTGCCAGCAGCGTGTCACCTAACAATGAGCAGTTCTTC CASSVSPNNEQFF TRBV9 - - TRBJ2-1
TGTGCCAGCAGCGCGGACAGTCCTAACTATGGCTACACCTTC CASSADSPNYGYTF TRBV9 - - TRBJ1-2
TGTGCCAGCAGCGCCGGGCCGAGTTGGGGAGAAAAACTGTTTTTT CASSAGPSWGEKLFF TRBV7-9 - - TRBJ1-4
TGTGCCAGTAGTATGGATGACTACTACGAGCAGTACTTC CASSMDDYYEQYF TRBV19 many - TRBJ2-7
TGTGCCAGCAGCGTCGACAGGGGCCGGGGTGGGAACACTGAAGCTTTCTTT CASSVDRGRGGNTEAFF TRBV9 - TRBD1 TRBJ1-1
TGCGCCAGCAGCCCATCACAGGGACTTCAGAATACGCAGTATTTT CASSPSQGLQNTQYF TRBV5-1 many - TRBJ2-3
TGTGCCAGCAGCTTCGGCAGTCTGACCTACAATGAGCAGTTCTTC CASSFGSLTYNEQFF TRBV7-9 many - TRBJ2-1
TGTGCCAGTAGTATAGATGCCAGGAGACTTAGGAATGAGCAGTTCTTC CASSIDARRLRNEQFF TRBV19 - - TRBJ2-1
TGCGCCAGCAGCGCAAACTCCTACGAGCAGTACTTC CASSANSYEQYF TRBV5-1 many - TRBJ2-7
TGCAGCGGGTGGGACAGGGAAATCACAGATACGCAGTATTTT CSGWDREITDTQYF TRBV29-1 - TRBD1 TRBJ2-3
TGCGCCAGCAGCCAAGATCCGGGACTAGGGCCCACCGGGGAGCCGTTTTTT CASSQDPGLGPTGEPFF TRBV4-1 - TRBD2 TRBJ2-2
TGTGCCAGCAGCCAAGAGTATCCCGGGAGAGGCACCGGGGAGCTGTTTTTT CASSQEYPGRGTGELFF TRBV7-9 - - TRBJ2-2
TGTGCCAGCAGCGGCTGGGACAGGGGGGACGAAAAACTGTTTTTT CASSGWDRGDEKLFF TRBV7-8 many TRBD1 TRBJ1-4
TGCAGTGCTAGAAATGGGTCCCAGTACTTC CSARNGSQYF TRBV20-1 once - TRBJ2-5
TGTGCCAGCAGCGTTTTTGCGGGGACGAACTACGAGCAGTACTTC CASSVFAGTNYEQYF TRBV9 many - TRBJ2-7
TGTGCCAGCAGCTGGCCGGGACAGACGATTTACGAGCAGTACTTC CASSWPGQTIYEQYF TRBV7-9 - TRBD1 TRBJ2-7
TGTGCCACCAGTGATTTGGGGCAGGGTTGGAACACCGGGGAGCTGTTTTTT CATSDLGQGWNTGELFF TRBV24-1 many - TRBJ2-2
TGCGCCAGCAGTGAGTCCGGCAACAGCTACGAGCAGTACTTC CASSESGNSYEQYF TRBV10-1 - - TRBJ2-7
TGTGCCAGCAGCTTCCCGTCGACTAGTTACAATGAGCAGTTCTTC CASSFPSTSYNEQFF TRBV9 - - TRBJ2-1
TGTGCCAGCAGTCACGGGACTAGCGGGAGCGGTGAGCAGTTCTTC CASSHGTSGSGEQFF TRBV12-3/TRBV12-4 - TRBD2 TRBJ2-1
TGCAGTGCTCAACAGTTGGGCTACACCTTC CSAQQLGYTF TRBV20-1 - - TRBJ1-2
TGTGCCAGCAGCCCGCGACAGGGTAGGAACACTGAAGCTTTCTTT CASSPRQGRNTEAFF TRBV7-8 few TRBD1 TRBJ1-1
TGCAGTGCCCCTGGGGGGGGGGGGACCTACGAGCAGTACTTC CSAPGGGGTYEQYF TRBV20-1 - TRBD2 TRBJ2-7
TGCAGTGCTAGAGACTTAACCGGGACTAGCGCCTTTGGGCAGTACTTC CSARDLTGTSAFGQYF TRBV20-1 few TRBD2 TRBJ2-7